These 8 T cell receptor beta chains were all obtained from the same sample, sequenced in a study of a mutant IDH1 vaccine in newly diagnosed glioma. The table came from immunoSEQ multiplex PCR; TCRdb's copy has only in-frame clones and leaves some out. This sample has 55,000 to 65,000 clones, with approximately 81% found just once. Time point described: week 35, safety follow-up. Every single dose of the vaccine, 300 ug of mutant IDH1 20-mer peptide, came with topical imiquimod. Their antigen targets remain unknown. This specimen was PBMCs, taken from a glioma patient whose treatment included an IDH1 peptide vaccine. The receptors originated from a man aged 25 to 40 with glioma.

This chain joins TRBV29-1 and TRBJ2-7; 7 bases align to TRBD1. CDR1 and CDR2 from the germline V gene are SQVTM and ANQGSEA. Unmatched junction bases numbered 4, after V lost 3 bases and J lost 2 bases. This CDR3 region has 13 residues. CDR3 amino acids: CSVEGDSTYEQYF. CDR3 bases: TGCAGCGTTGAGGGGGACAGTACCTACGAGCAGTACTTC.

The DNA of the CDR3 is TGTGCCAGCAGTTACCCGCCGGACAGGACCTACGAGCAGTACTTC. Protein: CASSYPPDRTYEQYF. V gene TRBV6-6 combines with J gene TRBJ2-7, with 7 bases fitting TRBD1. Looked up from germline, CDR1 is MNHNY and CDR2 is SVGAGI (reference sequence). The junction had 6 bases not matched to a gene; V was cut back by 2 bases and J by 2 bases. The CDR3 covers 15 residues.

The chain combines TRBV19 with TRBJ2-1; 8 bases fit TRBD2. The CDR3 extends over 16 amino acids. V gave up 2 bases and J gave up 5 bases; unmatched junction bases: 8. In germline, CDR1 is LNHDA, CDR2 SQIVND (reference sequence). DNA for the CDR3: TGTGCCAGTAGTATAAGGCGGGGGGTGAGTAACAATGAGCAGTTCTTC. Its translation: CASSIRRGVSNNEQFF.

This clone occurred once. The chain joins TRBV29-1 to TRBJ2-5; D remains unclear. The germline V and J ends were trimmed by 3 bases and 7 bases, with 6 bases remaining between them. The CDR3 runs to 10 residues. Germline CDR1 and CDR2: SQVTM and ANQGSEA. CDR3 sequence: CSVEIGTQYF. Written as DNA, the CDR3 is TGCAGCGTTGAGATCGGGACCCAGTACTTC. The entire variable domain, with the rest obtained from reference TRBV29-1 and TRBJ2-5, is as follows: SAVISQKPSRDICQRGTSLTIQCQVDSQVTMMFWYRQQPGQSLTLIATANQGSEATYESGFVIDKFPISRPNLTFSTLTVSNMSPEDSSIYLCSVEIGTQYFGPGTRLLVL.

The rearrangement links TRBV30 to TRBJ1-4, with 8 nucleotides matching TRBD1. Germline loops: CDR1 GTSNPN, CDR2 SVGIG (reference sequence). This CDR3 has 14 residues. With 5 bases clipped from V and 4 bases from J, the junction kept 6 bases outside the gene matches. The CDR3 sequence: CAWSGGINNEKLFF. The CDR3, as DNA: TGTGCCTGGTCAGGGGGCATTAATAATGAAAAACTGTTTTTT.

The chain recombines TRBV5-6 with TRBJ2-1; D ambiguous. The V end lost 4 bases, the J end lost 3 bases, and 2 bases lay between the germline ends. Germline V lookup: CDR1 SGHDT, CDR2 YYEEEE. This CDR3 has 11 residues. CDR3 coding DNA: TGTGCCAGCAGCATCTACAATGAGCAGTTCTTC. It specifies CASSIYNEQFF.

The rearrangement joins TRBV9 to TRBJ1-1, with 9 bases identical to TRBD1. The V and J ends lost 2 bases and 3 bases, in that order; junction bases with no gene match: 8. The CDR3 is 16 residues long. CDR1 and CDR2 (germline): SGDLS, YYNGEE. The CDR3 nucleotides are TGTGCCAGCAGCGTTACAGGGGGCCTGGGTGACACTGAAGCTTTCTTT. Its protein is CASSVTGGLGDTEAFF.

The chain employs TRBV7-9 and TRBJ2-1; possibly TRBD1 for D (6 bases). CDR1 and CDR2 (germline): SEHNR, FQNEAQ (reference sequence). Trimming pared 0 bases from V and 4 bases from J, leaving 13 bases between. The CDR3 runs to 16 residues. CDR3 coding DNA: TGTGCCAGCAGCTTAGCTCCGACAGGAGCATACAATGAGCAGTTCTTC. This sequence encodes CASSLAPTGAYNEQFF. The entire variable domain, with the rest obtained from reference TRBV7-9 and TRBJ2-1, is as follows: DTGVSQNPRHKITKRGQNVTFRCDPISEHNRLYWYRQTLGQGPEFLTYFQNEAQLEKSRLLSDRFSAERPKGSFSTLEIQRTEQGDSAMYLCASSLAPTGAYNEQFFGPGTRLTVL.